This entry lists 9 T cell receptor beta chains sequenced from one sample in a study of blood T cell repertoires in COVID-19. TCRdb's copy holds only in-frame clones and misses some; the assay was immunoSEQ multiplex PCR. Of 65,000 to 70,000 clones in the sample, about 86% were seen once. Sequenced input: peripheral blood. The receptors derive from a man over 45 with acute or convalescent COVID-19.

CDR3 protein: CASSFIAGGNEQYF. CDR3 nucleotide sequence: TGTGCCAGCAGCTTTATAGCGGGGGGAAACGAGCAGTACTTC. The chain combines TRBV13 with TRBJ2-7; 10 nucleotides line up with TRBD2. The CDR3 totals 14 residues. Unmatched junction bases numbered 4, after V lost 3 bases and J lost 5 bases. CDR1 PRHDT and CDR2 FYEKMQ come from the germline V gene (reference sequence).

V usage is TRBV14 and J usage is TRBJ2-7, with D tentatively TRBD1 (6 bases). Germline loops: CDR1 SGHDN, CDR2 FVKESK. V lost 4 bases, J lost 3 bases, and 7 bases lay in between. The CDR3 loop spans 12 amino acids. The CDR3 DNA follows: TGTGCCAGCAGCCCGACAGGCTACGAGCAGTACTTC. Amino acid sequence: CASSPTGYEQYF.

The CDR3 loop reads CASSLQHGELFF. The CDR3 DNA is TGTGCCAGCAGCTTGCAACACGGGGAGCTGTTTTTT. The rearrangement links TRBV5-6 to TRBJ2-2; D gene unclear. The germline CDR1 and CDR2 sequences are SGHDT and YYEEEE. The CDR3 sequence is 12 residues long. The V and J ends lost 1 base and 7 bases respectively, with 5 bases between them.

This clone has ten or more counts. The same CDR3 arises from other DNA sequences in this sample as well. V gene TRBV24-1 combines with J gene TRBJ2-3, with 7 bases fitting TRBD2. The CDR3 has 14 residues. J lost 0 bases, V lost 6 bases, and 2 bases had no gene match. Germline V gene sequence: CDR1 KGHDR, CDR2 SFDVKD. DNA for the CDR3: TGTGCCACCAGTAGCGGGATCAGCACAGATACGCAGTATTTT. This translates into CATSSGISTDTQYF.

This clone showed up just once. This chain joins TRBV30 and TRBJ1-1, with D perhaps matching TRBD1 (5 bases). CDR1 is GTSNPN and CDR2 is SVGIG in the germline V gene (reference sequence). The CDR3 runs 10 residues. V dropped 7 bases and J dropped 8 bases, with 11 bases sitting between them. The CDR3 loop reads CAFQTAEAFF. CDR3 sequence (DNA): TGTGCCTTTCAGACAGCCGAAGCTTTCTTT.

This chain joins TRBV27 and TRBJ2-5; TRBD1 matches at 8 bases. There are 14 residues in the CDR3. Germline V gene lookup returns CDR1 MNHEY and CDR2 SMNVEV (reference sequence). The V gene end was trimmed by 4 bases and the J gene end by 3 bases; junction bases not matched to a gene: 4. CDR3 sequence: CASSWDRKKETQYF. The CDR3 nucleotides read TGTGCCAGCAGTTGGGACAGGAAGAAAGAGACCCAGTACTTC.

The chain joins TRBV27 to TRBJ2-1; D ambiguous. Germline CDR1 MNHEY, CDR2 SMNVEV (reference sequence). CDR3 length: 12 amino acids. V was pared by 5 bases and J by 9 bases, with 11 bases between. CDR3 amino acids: CASSPLTGEQFF. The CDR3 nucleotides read TGTGCCAGCAGTCCACTTACTGGTGAGCAGTTCTTC.

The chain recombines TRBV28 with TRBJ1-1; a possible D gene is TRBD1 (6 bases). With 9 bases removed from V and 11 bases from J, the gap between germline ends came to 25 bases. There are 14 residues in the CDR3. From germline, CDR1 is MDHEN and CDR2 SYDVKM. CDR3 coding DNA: TGTGCCAGTTGTCCGACAGGCGAGGGACGTCAGGCTTTCTTT. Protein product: CASCPTGEGRQAFF.

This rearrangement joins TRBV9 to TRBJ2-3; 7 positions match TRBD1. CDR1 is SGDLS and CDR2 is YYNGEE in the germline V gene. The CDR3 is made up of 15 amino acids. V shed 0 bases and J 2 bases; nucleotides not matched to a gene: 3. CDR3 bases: TGTGCCAGCAGCGTAGACGGGACAGACACAGATACGCAGTATTTT. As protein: CASSVDGTDTDTQYF.